This T cell receptor beta chain was sequenced for a study of cytomegalovirus exposure and HLA in healthy donors. As for the study in general: An early release of data contained 80 million to 85 million unique TCRs, which came from HLA-typed donors.

Concerning this clone: What it recognizes is unknown.

PCR primers comprised 60 Vbeta and 13 Jbeta primers. Produced via immunoSEQ multiplex PCR; TCRdb's table is partial and in-frame only. There are fewer than 250,000 clones in the sample; more than 75% occur only once, and over 1% lies in the top ten. This CDR3 is 12 amino acids long. The ends were cut back, 6 bases at V and 4 bases at J, with 9 bases in the middle. Per germline, CDR1 MGHDK and CDR2 SYGVNS. Regarding the study as a whole: Other equally common chains were less clonally expanded than HLA-associated TCR beta chains, a later analysis showed. In a later analysis, about 17,000 TCR beta sequences were associated with HLA alleles at 0.05 false discovery rate. Associated with cytomegalovirus, according to the listing, were 150 to 200 TCR beta chains.

The sample was PBMCs. The chain employs TRBV25-1 and TRBJ1-2; D remains ambiguous. The TCR sequence derives from a human donor in good health. The CDR3 spells CASSQETYGYTF. CDR3 nucleotide sequence: TGTGCCAGCAGCCAGGAAACCTATGGCTACACCTTC.